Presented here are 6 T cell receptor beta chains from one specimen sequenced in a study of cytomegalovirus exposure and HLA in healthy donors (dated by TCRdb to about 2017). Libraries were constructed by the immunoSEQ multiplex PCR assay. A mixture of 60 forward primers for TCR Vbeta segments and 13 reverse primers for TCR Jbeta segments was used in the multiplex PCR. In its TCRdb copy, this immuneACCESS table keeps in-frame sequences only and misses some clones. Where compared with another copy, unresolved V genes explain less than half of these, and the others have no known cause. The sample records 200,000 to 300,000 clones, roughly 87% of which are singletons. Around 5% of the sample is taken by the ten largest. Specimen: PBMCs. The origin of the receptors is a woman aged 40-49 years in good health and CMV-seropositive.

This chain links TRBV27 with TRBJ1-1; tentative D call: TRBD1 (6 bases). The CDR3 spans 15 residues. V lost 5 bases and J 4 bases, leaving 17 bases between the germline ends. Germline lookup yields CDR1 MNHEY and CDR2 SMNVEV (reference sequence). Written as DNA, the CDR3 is TGTGCCAGCAGTCCCGGGACATTCGAAGGCACTGAAGCTTTCTTT. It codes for CASSPGTFEGTEAFF.

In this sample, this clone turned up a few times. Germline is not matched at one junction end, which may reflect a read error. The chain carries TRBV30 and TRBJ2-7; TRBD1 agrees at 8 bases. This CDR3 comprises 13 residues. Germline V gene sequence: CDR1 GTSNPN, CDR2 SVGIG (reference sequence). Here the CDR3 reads CAWSVRTGTAGSF. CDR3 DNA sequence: TGTGCCTGGAGTGTAAGGACAGGGACAGCCGGATCGTTC.

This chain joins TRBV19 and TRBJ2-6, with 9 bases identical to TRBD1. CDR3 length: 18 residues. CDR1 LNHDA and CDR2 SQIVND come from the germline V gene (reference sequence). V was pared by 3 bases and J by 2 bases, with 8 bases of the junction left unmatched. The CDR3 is CASSIDRGFLTGANVLTF. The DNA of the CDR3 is TGTGCCAGTAGTATCGACAGGGGGTTCTTGACTGGGGCCAACGTCCTGACTTTC.

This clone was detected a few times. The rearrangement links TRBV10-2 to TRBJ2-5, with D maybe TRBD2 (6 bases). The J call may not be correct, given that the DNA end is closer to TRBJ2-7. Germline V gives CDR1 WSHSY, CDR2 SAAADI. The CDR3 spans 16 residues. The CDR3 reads CASSESSLANSYEQYF. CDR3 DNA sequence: TGCGCCAGCAGTGAGTCAAGCCTAGCGAACTCCTACGAGCAGTACTTC.

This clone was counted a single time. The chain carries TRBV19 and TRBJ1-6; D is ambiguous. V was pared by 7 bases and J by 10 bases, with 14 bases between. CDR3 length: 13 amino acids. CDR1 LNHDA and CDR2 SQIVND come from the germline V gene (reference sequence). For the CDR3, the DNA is TGTGCCAGTAACCCGCGGGGAGAATCACCCCTCCACTTT. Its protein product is CASNPRGESPLHF.

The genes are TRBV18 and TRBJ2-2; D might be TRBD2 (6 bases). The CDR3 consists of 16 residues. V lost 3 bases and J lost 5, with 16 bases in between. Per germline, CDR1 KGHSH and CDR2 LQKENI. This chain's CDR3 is CASSPLGEGGTGELFF. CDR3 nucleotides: TGTGCCAGCTCACCCCTTGGAGAGGGAGGAACCGGGGAGCTGTTTTTT.